These 30 T cell receptor beta chains came from one sample sequenced in a study of blood T cells in healthy people across ages. The second PCR ran roughly 7 to 12 cycles with a sample-barcoded 5' primer and J-beta primers. TCRdb processed the 5' RACE reads anew with MiXCR; each CDR3 protein has one entry. This table holds hundreds of thousands of distinct CDR3 sequences, roughly 44% found once. Sequenced material: blood. The receptors come from a man aged 55-75 years in good health.

The chain recombines TRBV14 with TRBJ2-1, with D unresolved. V was trimmed by 1 base and J by 4 bases, leaving 8 bases between them. The CDR3 extends over 14 amino acids. Looked up from germline, CDR1 is SGHDN and CDR2 is FVKESK. The CDR3 sequence: CASSQGVRYNEQFF. The CDR3 coding sequence is TGTGCCAGCAGCCAAGGGGTCAGATACAATGAGCAGTTCTTC.

This clonotype showed up just a few times. The genes are TRBV5-1 and TRBJ2-1, with D perhaps matching TRBD1 (6 bases). The V gene lost 0 bases and the J gene lost 9 bases, with 10 bases spanning the gap. The CDR3 length is 13 residues. The V gene's germline CDR1 is SGHRS and CDR2 YFSETQ. CDR3 amino acids: CASSLGTVGEQFF. The CDR3 DNA sequence: TGCGCCAGCAGCTTGGGGACAGTCGGTGAGCAGTTCTTC.

J is TRBJ1-6 and V is TRBV10-3; TRBD1 is a possible D gene (6 bases). The germline V gene encodes CDR1 ENHRY and CDR2 SYGVKD. The CDR3 totals 13 residues. Trimming shortened V by 9 bases and J by 4 bases, and 10 bases separated the two germline ends. The CDR3: CAINREYNSPLHF. The DNA of the CDR3 is TGTGCCATAAACAGGGAGTATAATTCACCCCTCCACTTT.

As for this clonotype: A read error may explain this, as a much larger clone is one base away. The V gene is TRBV7-9, the J gene TRBJ2-5; D is undetermined. Trimming shortened V by 8 bases and J by 11 bases, and 15 bases separated the two germline ends. The CDR3 sequence is 11 residues long. From germline, CDR1 is SEHNR and CDR2 FQNEAQ (reference sequence). CDR3 residues: CASGSSGEQYF. DNA of the CDR3: TGTGCCAGCGGCTCGTCCGGTGAGCAGTACTTC.

The V call is TRBV27, the J call TRBJ1-3; D not certain. Germline V gives CDR1 MNHEY, CDR2 SMNVEV (reference sequence). The CDR3 loop spans 14 amino acids. V was trimmed by 6 bases and J by 2 bases, leaving 11 bases between them. CDR3 coding DNA: TGTGCCAGCAGCCTACAGAGAACTGGAAACACCATATATTTT. The encoded protein is CASSLQRTGNTIYF.

The J gene is TRBJ2-2, the V gene TRBV7-2, with 12 bases lining up with TRBD1. V lost 5 bases to trimming and J lost 4 bases; unmatched junction nucleotides: 5. The CDR3 extends over 16 amino acids. Per germline, CDR1 SGHTA and CDR2 FQGNSA. The CDR3 loop reads CASSTGQGAVTGELFF. In DNA form, the CDR3 reads TGTGCCAGCAGCACGGGACAGGGGGCGGTCACCGGGGAGCTGTTTTTT.

The V call is TRBV7-2, the J call TRBJ2-3; 8 bases agree with TRBD1. Germline V lookup: CDR1 SGHTA, CDR2 FQGNSA. The CDR3 has 15 residues. Trimming removed 5 bases from V and 4 bases from J; junction bases left unmatched: 8. The CDR3 DNA follows: TGTGCCAGCAGCACAGGGGGAAGGTTTGCAGATACGCAGTATTTT. Translated: CASSTGGRFADTQYF.

V is TRBV9 and J is TRBJ2-3; TRBD2 aligns across 8 bases. CDR3 length: 15 amino acids. V dropped 4 bases and J dropped 0; count of bases not matched to a gene: 4. Germline V gene sequence: CDR1 SGDLS, CDR2 YYNGEE. Here the CDR3 DNA reads TGTGCCAGCAGCATAGGACTAGCCAGCACAGATACGCAGTATTTT. Its protein is CASSIGLASTDTQYF.

This clonotype occurred many times. This may arise from a read error, as a much more abundant clone is one base away. The chain uses TRBV5-5 and TRBJ1-1; D not certain. The CDR3 has 14 amino acids. V was trimmed by 4 bases and J by 4 bases, leaving 14 bases between them. Per the germline V gene, CDR1 is SGHKS and CDR2 is YYEKEE (reference sequence). CDR3 region: CASSVLDRGTEAFF. DNA for the CDR3: TGTGCCAGCAGCGTGTTGGATCGTGGCACTGAAGCTTTCTTT.

The CDR3: CASSLGAMRELFF. CDR3 in DNA: TGCGCCAGCAGCTTGGGGGCTATGCGGGAGCTGTTTTTT. The chain carries TRBV5-1 and TRBJ2-2; D gene uncertain. This CDR3 is 13 amino acids long. Trimming shortened V by 0 bases and J by 9 bases, and 9 bases separated the two germline ends. CDR1 and CDR2 from the germline V gene are SGHRS and YFSETQ.

This clonotype has only a few counts. This rearrangement joins TRBV4-3 to TRBJ2-1; maybe TRBD2 (7 bases). V was pared by 1 base and J by 5 bases, with 21 bases between. Germline V gene lookup returns CDR1 LGHNA and CDR2 YSLEER. The CDR3 contains 18 residues. This CDR3 reads CASSQAGGGGAFNNEQFF. CDR3 sequence (DNA): TGCGCCAGCAGCCAAGCCGGAGGGGGGGGGGCGTTTAACAATGAGCAGTTCTTC.

The rearrangement joins TRBV6-2 or TRBV6-3 to TRBJ2-1; 8 bases line up with TRBD1. CDR1 is MNHEY, CDR2 SVGEGT, per germline. The CDR3 spans 16 residues. The V gene end was trimmed by 4 bases and the J gene end by 2 bases; junction bases not matched to a gene: 7. CDR3 sequence reads: CASSSEDRVTYNEQFF. CDR3 coding DNA: TGTGCCAGCAGTTCCGAGGACAGGGTAACCTACAATGAGCAGTTCTTC.

The chain couples TRBV10-3 to TRBJ2-7; TRBD2 matches at 10 bases. From germline, CDR1 is ENHRY and CDR2 SYGVKD. The CDR3 is made up of 15 amino acids. Trimming took 6 bases from V and 7 from J; bases not matched to a gene: 12. The CDR3 DNA reads TGTGCCATCAGCTCCTCTCCGGGACTAGCGCGGGAGCAGTACTTC. Amino acids: CAISSSPGLAREQYF.

This clonotype was detected only a few times. V is TRBV27 and J is TRBJ1-2, with 7 bases identical to TRBD1. Germline V gives CDR1 MNHEY, CDR2 SMNVEV (reference sequence). This CDR3 has 13 amino acids. Losses at the gene ends were 8 bases for V and 6 bases for J; bases not matched to a gene: 9. The CDR3 is CASGYPGGHGYTF. CDR3 nucleotides: TGTGCCAGCGGATACCCAGGGGGTCATGGCTACACCTTC.

This clonotype has a handful of counts. This chain joins TRBV27 and TRBJ2-6; TRBD2 might be the D (6 bases). CDR1 MNHEY and CDR2 SMNVEV come from the germline V gene (reference sequence). With 5 bases removed from V and 0 bases from J, the gap between germline ends came to 14 bases. This CDR3 has 17 amino acids. The CDR3 DNA reads TGTGCCAGCAGTCCTCGCTCGGGGGTCTCTGGGGCCAACGTCCTGACTTTC. As protein: CASSPRSGVSGANVLTF.

Only one count was recorded for this clonotype. This rearrangement joins TRBV7-2 to TRBJ2-3; TRBD1 agrees at 8 bases. This CDR3 is 13 amino acids long. CDR1 and CDR2 from the germline V gene are SGHTA and FQGNSA. Germline trimming cut 7 bases from V and 5 bases from J; bases unmatched to any gene: 5. The CDR3 sequence is CASTGGPGDTQYF. DNA for the CDR3: TGTGCCAGCACAGGGGGCCCTGGAGATACGCAGTATTTT. Supplemented by reference TRBV7-2 and TRBJ2-3, the full variable domain reads GAGVSQSPSNKVTEKGKDVELRCDPISGHTALYWYRQSLGQGLEFLIYFQGNSAPDKSGLPSDRFSAERTGGSVSTLTIQRTQQEDSAVYLCASTGGPGDTQYFGPGTRLTVL.

As for this clonotype: One base away lies a much larger clone, so this may be a sequencing read error. The J gene is TRBJ2-5, the V gene TRBV5-6, with 7 nucleotides matching TRBD2. CDR1 and CDR2 from the germline V gene are SGHDT and YYEEEE. This CDR3 spans 18 amino acids. J lost 11 bases, V lost 1 base, and 23 bases had no gene match. The CDR3 protein is CASSLSHQRGGSYNEQYF. The CDR3 DNA reads as TGTGCCAGCAGCTTGTCCCACCAGCGGGGTGGATCCTACAATGAGCAGTACTTC.

The chain carries TRBV20-1 and TRBJ2-7, with 10 bases identical to TRBD2. The CDR3 consists of 17 residues. V lost 5 bases and J lost 0; bases outside the gene matches: 13. From germline, CDR1 is DFQATT and CDR2 SNEGSKA (reference sequence). The CDR3 is CSALGGSGGLSSYEQYF. The CDR3 nucleotides read TGCAGTGCTCTGGGAGGTAGCGGGGGGTTGAGCTCCTACGAGCAGTACTTC.

The sample holds one count of this clonotype. This sequence joins TRBV9 and TRBJ2-1; tentative D call: TRBD1 (6 bases). This CDR3 is built from 14 residues. Germline CDR1 is SGDLS and CDR2 is YYNGEE. Trimming removed 3 bases at V and 0 bases at J, with 7 bases between. CDR3 protein: CASSGTVSYNEQFF. The CDR3, as DNA: TGTGCCAGCAGCGGGACAGTCTCCTACAATGAGCAGTTCTTC.

The gene calls are TRBV20-1 and TRBJ2-1; D not resolved. The DNA end is more similar to TRBJ2-7, so the J call may be wrong. Looked up from germline, CDR1 is DFQATT and CDR2 is SNEGSKA (reference sequence). CDR3 length: 15 residues. The DNA of the CDR3 is TGCAGTGCTAGATCGGCAGGTTCCTCCTACAATGAGCAGTACTTC. Its translation is CSARSAGSSYNEQYF.

The V call is TRBV5-1, the J call TRBJ2-1, with D possibly matching TRBD1 (5 bases). Germline V lookup: CDR1 SGHRS, CDR2 YFSETQ. The CDR3 is 12 amino acids. V lost 6 bases and J 6 bases, leaving 10 bases between the germline ends. Here the CDR3 DNA reads TGCGCCAGCAACAGGATACCCAATGAGCAGTTCTTC. Residues: CASNRIPNEQFF.

The chain couples TRBV5-1 to TRBJ2-7, with 7 bases aligning to TRBD2. The V gene end was trimmed by 1 base and the J gene end by 7 bases; junction bases not matched to a gene: 11. Germline V gives CDR1 SGHRS, CDR2 YFSETQ. The CDR3 length is 15 residues. The CDR3: CASSLNGGSGNEQYF. The CDR3 DNA is TGCGCCAGCAGCTTGAACGGGGGGTCGGGAAATGAGCAGTACTTC.

The chain combines TRBV7-2 with TRBJ1-4; D is perhaps TRBD1 (5 bases). The CDR3 length is 18 residues. CDR1 is SGHTA, CDR2 FQGNSA, per germline. V lost 0 bases, J lost 1 base, and 15 bases lay in between. The CDR3 loop is CASSLALDAGRTNEKLFF. CDR3 bases: TGTGCCAGCAGCTTAGCGCTGGATGCAGGGAGAACTAATGAAAAACTGTTTTTT.

This clonotype was picked up a small number of times. The rearrangement links TRBV7-9 to TRBJ1-6; D not certain. Germline CDR1 and CDR2: SEHNR and FQNEAQ (reference sequence). Trimming left V 1 base short and J 5 bases short, with 9 bases between. The CDR3 runs 15 residues. The CDR3 region is CASSLEAMNNSPLHF. The CDR3 region has the DNA TGTGCCAGCAGCTTAGAAGCAATGAATAATTCACCCCTCCACTTT.

The V and J genes are TRBV29-1 and TRBJ1-2; D remains unclear. The CDR3 totals 13 residues. Deletions cut 5 bases from V and 2 bases from J, with 12 bases between. Germline V lookup: CDR1 SQVTM, CDR2 ANQGSEA. In DNA form, the CDR3 reads TGCAGCGTTAGACCCACAGTAAACTATGGCTACACCTTC. Protein: CSVRPTVNYGYTF.

DNA of the CDR3: TGTGCCAGCAGTTTATACGAGAACACCGGGGAGCTGTTTTTT. Its protein is CASSLYENTGELFF. This sequence joins TRBV27 and TRBJ2-2, with D hard to call. V lost 1 base to trimming and J lost 1 base, with 4 bases between them. From germline, CDR1 is MNHEY and CDR2 SMNVEV (reference sequence). The CDR3 runs 14 residues.

This chain connects TRBV28 to TRBJ2-7; D call uncertain. Between the trimmed V and J ends, which lost 6 bases and 6 bases, there was a span of 12 bases. CDR3 length: 12 amino acids. Germline values: CDR1 MDHEN, CDR2 SYDVKM. The CDR3 here is CASSRGRFEQYF. Here the CDR3 DNA reads TGTGCCAGCAGCCGAGGACGGTTCGAGCAGTACTTC. Filled out from reference TRBV28 and TRBJ2-7, the complete variable domain reads DVKVTQSSRYLVKRTGEKVFLECVQDMDHENMFWYRQDPGLGLRLIYFSYDVKMKEKGDIPEGYSVSREKKERFSLILESASTNQTSMYLCASSRGRFEQYFGPGTRLTVT.

The chain has TRBV9 and TRBJ2-1; D perhaps matches TRBD2 (5 bases). V dropped 4 bases and J dropped 10 bases, with 21 bases sitting between them. The CDR3 spans 15 residues. From germline, CDR1 is SGDLS and CDR2 YYNGEE. The CDR3 DNA is TGTGCCAGCAGCTCCCGGACCACTTACGAGGGCGAGCAGTTCTTC. It encodes CASSSRTTYEGEQFF. Combining the CDR3 with reference TRBV9 and TRBJ2-1 gives the whole variable domain DSGVTQTPKHLITATGQRVTLRCSPRSGDLSVYWYQQSLDQGLQFLIQYYNGEERAKGNILERFSAQQFPDLHSELNLSSLELGDSALYFCASSSRTTYEGEQFFGPGTRLTVL.

There are a few counts of this clonotype. The chain has TRBV9 and TRBJ2-2; the D gene is possibly TRBD1 (6 bases). The V gene's germline CDR1 is SGDLS and CDR2 YYNGEE. This CDR3 is built from 16 residues. Between the trimmed V and J ends, which lost 0 bases and 0 bases, there was a span of 9 bases. The CDR3 loop reads CASSVGGRTNTGELFF. In DNA form, the CDR3 reads TGTGCCAGCAGCGTAGGGGGGCGGACGAACACCGGGGAGCTGTTTTTT.

This clonotype was seen more than once but under ten times. The V gene is TRBV12-3 or TRBV12-4, the J gene TRBJ1-2; 7 positions match TRBD1. The junction had 5 bases not matched to a gene; V was cut back by 2 bases and J by 8 bases. CDR3 length: 13 residues. The CDR3 region has the DNA TGTGCCAGCAGTTTACTCACAGGGGTAGGCTACACCTTC. Translating it yields CASSLLTGVGYTF.